This TCR beta chain was observed in a study of shared clonotypes between healthy human individuals. The study, taken as a whole, reports: Relative to their counterparts shared across all four donors, non-shared clonotypes exhibited diminished generation probabilities.

Losses at the gene ends were 8 bases for V and 10 bases for J; bases not matched to a gene: 6. The CDR3 is 12 residues long. CDR1 and CDR2 from the germline V gene are MGHDK and SYGVNS. TCRdb's copy holds only in-frame clones and misses some; the assay was immunoSEQ multiplex PCR. The table includes about 95,000 clones, approximately 61% detected once. Healthy HIV-negative adults with no recent acute infections or vaccinations were recruited as donors. Points on this clone: Its antigen is unidentified.

The TCR was taken from a man younger than 40 in good health. The sequencing sample was made of memory CD8+ T cells sorted from blood. Subset given: CD45RO+ cells pooled with CCR7-negative TemRA cells. The V and J genes are TRBV25-1 and TRBJ2-4; 9 bases are a match to TRBD1. CDR3 in DNA: TGTGCCAGCCAAAGGACAGGGGATATTCAGTACTTC. It translates to CASQRTGDIQYF.